A single sample gave rise to the 21 T cell receptor beta chains below, sequenced in a study of low-dose radiotherapy and immunotherapy resistance in tumors. cDNA synthesis used a TRAV/TRBV-specific primer set for both chains. The PCR that amplified TCRs ran for 20 to 25 cycles, relying on a constant-region primer and a V-primer adapter. TCRdb called the reads again in MiXCR, with one record for every CDR3 protein. The table lists more than 10,000 distinct CDR3 sequences, roughly 60% of them singletons. These receptors originate from a human donor with advanced metastatic prostate, ovarian, gallbladder or colorectal cancer (not recorded which). This table probably holds off-target reads from a library built for another chain.

J is TRBJ2-3 and V is TRBV29-1; 7 nucleotides line up with TRBD1. CDR1 and CDR2 (germline): SQVTM, ANQGSEA. Losses at the gene ends were 4 bases for V and 0 bases for J; bases not matched to a gene: 7. The CDR3 sequence is 15 residues long. CDR3 nucleotides: TGCAGCGTTGTGGGACAGCAGACTAGCACAGATACGCAGTATTTT. It codes for CSVVGQQTSTDTQYF.

V usage is TRBV5-6 and J usage is TRBJ1-5, with D unclear. CDR1 is SGHDT, CDR2 YYEEEE, per germline. The ends were cut back, 4 bases at V and 0 bases at J, with 11 bases in the middle. The CDR3 has 15 residues. CDR3 region: CASSTNEYSNQPQHF. For the CDR3, the DNA is TGTGCCAGCAGCACGAACGAGTATAGCAATCAGCCCCAGCATTTT.

This chain links TRBV6-2 or TRBV6-3 with TRBJ2-7; 9 bases align to TRBD2. CDR3 length: 16 amino acids. Germline V lookup: CDR1 MNHEY, CDR2 SVGEGT. V lost 4 bases and J lost 2; bases outside the gene matches: 9. In nucleotides, the CDR3 is TGTGCCAGCAGTTCATCGACTAGCGGAATCCCCTACGAGCAGTACTTC. Translating it yields CASSSSTSGIPYEQYF.

This sequence joins TRBV28 and TRBJ1-3, with a weak D call TRBD1 (5 bases). V lost 1 base, J lost 0 bases, and 13 bases lay in between. This CDR3 is 17 amino acids long. Germline V gene data show CDR1 as MDHEN and CDR2 as SYDVKM. CDR3 coding DNA: TGTGCCAGCAGTTTATCCTCAAGCAGGGTCTCTGGAAACACCATATATTTT. Its protein product is CASSLSSSRVSGNTIYF.

The V call is TRBV18, the J call TRBJ1-2, with TRBD1 matching over 7 bases. The CDR3 is 15 residues long. Germline V gives CDR1 KGHSH, CDR2 LQKENI. After removal of 2 bases from V and 4 bases from J, the junction contained 7 bases not matched to a gene. CDR3 in amino acids: CASSPTRQGGYGYTF. The CDR3, as DNA: TGTGCCAGCTCACCAACGCGACAGGGTGGCTATGGCTACACCTTC.

The chain carries TRBV28 and TRBJ2-7; 11 bases are a match to TRBD1. This CDR3 has 15 residues. The junction had 13 bases not matched to a gene; V was cut back by 9 bases and J by 6 bases. Germline CDR1 is MDHEN and CDR2 is SYDVKM. The CDR3 DNA is TGTGCCAGTTGGCTCGGAGGGACAGGGGGGAGCGAGCAGTACTTC. Amino acids: CASWLGGTGGSEQYF.

This chain connects TRBV7-9 to TRBJ2-4; 8 nucleotides line up with TRBD2. Trimming took 5 bases from V and 5 from J; bases not matched to a gene: 5. CDR3 length: 14 amino acids. Germline V CDR1 and CDR2: SEHNR, FQNEAQ (reference sequence). CDR3 residues: CASSRLSGENIQYF. DNA for the CDR3: TGTGCCAGCAGCCGCCTTAGCGGGGAAAACATTCAGTACTTC.

The chain uses TRBV7-9 and TRBJ1-5, with 10 bases matching TRBD1. V trimming: 5 bases; J trimming: 7 bases; junction bases outside the gene matches: 11. Germline V gene sequence: CDR1 SEHNR, CDR2 FQNEAQ (reference sequence). This CDR3 region has 16 residues. The CDR3 region is CASSPSVGQGGQPQHF. The CDR3 nucleotides read TGTGCCAGCAGCCCGTCAGTAGGACAGGGGGGGCAGCCCCAGCATTTT.

The chain couples TRBV4-2 to TRBJ1-2; no clear D. The CDR3 sequence is 14 residues long. V lost 0 bases and J 0 bases, leaving 5 bases between the germline ends. Germline assignment: CDR1 LGHNA and CDR2 YNFKEQ. CDR3 amino acids: CASSQDSANYGYTF. The CDR3 nucleotides read TGTGCCAGCAGCCAAGATTCGGCTAACTATGGCTACACCTTC.

The chain joins TRBV4-2 to TRBJ2-5; TRBD2 matches at 12 bases. CDR1 is LGHNA, CDR2 YNFKEQ, per germline. Trimming cost V 3 bases and J 3 bases; bases outside gene matches: 5. The CDR3 totals 16 residues. The CDR3 DNA reads as TGTGCCAGCAGCCATAGGACTAGCGGGGCAAAAGAGACCCAGTACTTC. Translated, it gives CASSHRTSGAKETQYF.

The CDR3: CASSGGQGRYEQYF. CDR3 in DNA: TGTGCCAGCAGCGGAGGACAGGGGAGGTACGAGCAGTACTTC. The chain combines TRBV28 with TRBJ2-7; TRBD1 matches 9 bases. The junction had 7 bases not matched to a gene; V was cut back by 6 bases and J by 4 bases. Germline V gives CDR1 MDHEN, CDR2 SYDVKM. The CDR3 runs to 14 residues.

In regard to this clonotype: A read error may produce the germline difference seen at one junction end. The V call is TRBV23-1, the J call TRBJ2-7; 7 bases line up with TRBD2. Being an ORF, TRBV23-1 has a function that is uncertain. CDR3 length: 14 residues. The chain's CDR3 is CASIQVGGSYEQYF. The CDR3 DNA reads TGCGCCAGCATTCAAGTCGGGGGGAGCTACGAGCAGTACTTC.

The chain is built from TRBV19 and TRBJ1-2; D gene unclear. The CDR3 is 14 amino acids. V lost 4 bases and J lost 4, with 13 bases in between. Germline V gives CDR1 LNHDA, CDR2 SQIVND (reference sequence). CDR3 loop: CASSTEFSSYGYTF. The CDR3 DNA sequence: TGTGCCAGTAGTACCGAATTCAGCTCCTATGGCTACACCTTC.

The chain combines TRBV6-1 with TRBJ2-5; the D gene is possibly TRBD1 (7 bases). CDR3 length equals 13 residues. Germline CDR1 MNHNS, CDR2 SASEGT. V lost 7 bases and J 7 bases, leaving 16 bases between the germline ends. CDR3 loop: CASTHRGGGTQYF. The DNA for the CDR3 is TGTGCCAGCACCCACAGGGGAGGCGGGACCCAGTACTTC.

This clonotype came up once. The J gene is TRBJ2-7, the V gene TRBV28; D call uncertain. From germline, CDR1 is MDHEN and CDR2 SYDVKM. The CDR3 is 14 residues long. Trimming took off 4 bases at V and 3 bases at J, with 13 bases between the two ends. CDR3 bases: TGTGCCAGCAGTTCCCCGGCGTGGAACTACGAGCAGTACTTC. The encoded protein is CASSSPAWNYEQYF.

The J gene is TRBJ2-1, the V gene TRBV7-8; TRBD2 matches at 13 bases. Germline CDR1 and CDR2: SGHVS and FQNEAQ. This CDR3 is 17 amino acids long. V shed 5 bases, J shed 0 bases, and the junction held 4 bases outside the gene matches. The CDR3: CASSQGLAGSSYNEQFF. CDR3 sequence (DNA): TGTGCCAGCAGCCAGGGACTAGCGGGAAGCTCCTACAATGAGCAGTTCTTC.

The chain recombines TRBV10-3 with TRBJ2-3; the match to TRBD2 covers 7 bases. Germline-derived CDR1 and CDR2 are ENHRY and SYGVKD. V lost 0 bases to trimming and J lost 2 bases; unmatched junction nucleotides: 11. The length of the CDR3 is 18 residues. CDR3 nucleotides: TGTGCCATCAGTGAGTCGATAGGGCGGGAGAGAAACACAGATACGCAGTATTTT. It yields the protein CAISESIGRERNTDTQYF.

The chain has TRBV6-6 and TRBJ2-1, with 10 bases matching TRBD2. Germline V gene data show CDR1 as MNHNY and CDR2 as SVGAGI (reference sequence). V gave up 2 bases and J gave up 9 bases; unmatched junction bases: 7. The CDR3 sequence is 15 residues long. The CDR3 coding sequence is TGTGCCAGCAGTTACGGGACTAGCGAGGCGGGTGAGCAGTTCTTC. Its translation: CASSYGTSEAGEQFF.

This chain connects TRBV5-1 to TRBJ2-3; TRBD2 matches at 8 bases. Germline CDR1 reads SGHRS; CDR2 reads YFSETQ. The J segment lost 2 bases and the V segment lost 2 bases, leaving 4 bases of the junction unmatched. This CDR3 region has 15 residues. DNA of the CDR3: TGCGCCAGCAGCTTTCAGCGGGGGAACACAGATACGCAGTATTTT. Translation gives CASSFQRGNTDTQYF.

The chain combines TRBV5-1 with TRBJ1-2; D gene unclear. From germline, CDR1 is SGHRS and CDR2 YFSETQ. The V and J ends lost 1 base and 3 bases respectively, with 7 bases between them. The CDR3 is made up of 13 amino acids. The CDR3 bases are TGCGCCAGCAGCTTGCAGGTACACTATGGCTACACCTTC. As protein: CASSLQVHYGYTF.

The gene calls are TRBV14 and TRBJ2-7, with 7 bases that match TRBD2. The CDR3 totals 15 residues. Germline CDR1 SGHDN, CDR2 FVKESK. J gave up 0 bases and V 1 base, and 3 bases lay outside the gene matches. The CDR3 nucleotides read TGTGCCAGCAGCCAAGCTAGCGGAATCTCCTACGAGCAGTACTTC. Amino acids: CASSQASGISYEQYF.